This TCR beta chain stems from a study of CD8 T cells in ankylosing spondylitis (dated by TCRdb to about 2017). Background for the entire study: To find TCR variants linked to disease, the study profiled T cell receptor beta repertoires in ankylosing spondylitis patients and healthy donors. The whole study cohort included about a hundred healthy donors and 25 ankylosing spondylitis patients. Peripheral blood samples were taken, and synovial fluid was additionally collected from ankylosing spondylitis patients. Study-wide findings and limitations: The disease-linked clones were reported to be significantly enriched in matched synovial fluid samples from ankylosing spondylitis patients. A TCR beta motif of several highly homologous amino acid variants appeared characteristic of blood from ankylosing spondylitis patients. Some TCR beta motif variants had previously been reported in synovial fluid and blood of reactive arthritis patients, which suggested common disease-initiation mechanisms. A CD8+ phenotype was shown by the disease-linked clones, which were found at relatively low frequencies in peripheral blood.

TCRdb records Illumina HiSeq 2500 as the sequencer. TCR beta libraries were prepared by quantitative 5'-RACE with molecular barcodes. As for the authors' bioinformatics: A new computational method based on a probabilistic model of VDJ rearrangement was used to identify disease-linked TCR variants. Clones were called with MiXCR by TCRdb after fastp trimmed the public reads at Q25, and only in-frame beta chains were retained. Each entry is one CDR3 protein sequence, shown with its most common DNA and genes. It is TCRdb's table, rather than the study itself, that gives the V and J calls and clone size. The sample profile shows about 36,000 distinct CDR3 sequences; approximately 5.9% of them were found once. 10% to 15% of the sample lies in the top ten. The CDR3 covers 18 residues, taking in both the cysteine and the phenylalanine. This entry keeps only the CDR3 DNA: 54 bases, framed from base 1. Trimming accounts for 11 bases at V and 2 bases at J, while the number of junction bases matched to no gene is 21.

This clonotype appeared a few times. This clone's antigen is unknown. Base qualities were left out, and no much larger clone turns up one base away. The chain is made from TRBV12-3 or TRBV12-4 and TRBJ2-7, with 10 bases in between that match TRBD2. This receptor was identified in a male donor with ankylosing spondylitis or in good health (not recorded which). The sequenced material came from blood, either unsorted or a sorted T cell fraction (not recorded which). Here is the DNA: TGTGCCTTCAGTTCCCCTCGGCTTATAGCGGGGGGAACCTACGAGCAGTACTTC. Its protein is CAFSSPRLIAGGTYEQYF.